The 14 T cell receptor beta chains below all came from one sample that was sequenced in a study of OX40 agonist ivuxolimab in advanced cancers. Some clones are missing from TCRdb's copy, which holds only in-frame ones; the method was immunoSEQ multiplex PCR. The sample has about 60,000 clones, around 83% seen once. Sample: CD4+ or CD8+ T cells sorted from blood, taken in a trial of the OX40 agonist ivuxolimab. The receptor source for this set is an adult with an advanced solid tumor such as melanoma, head and neck, liver or kidney cancer.

The chain has TRBV7-6 and TRBJ2-5, with a weak D call TRBD1 (5 bases). V was shortened by 4 bases and J by 5 bases, with 14 bases between the two germline ends. The germline CDR1 and CDR2 sequences are SGHVS and FNYEAQ. The CDR3 is 14 amino acids. The CDR3 spells CASSSAGLGETQYF. The CDR3 nucleotides read TGTGCCAGCAGCTCCGCAGGGTTGGGGGAGACCCAGTACTTC. The full variable domain, with the rest looked up from reference TRBV7-6 and TRBJ2-5, is GAGVSQSPRYKVTKRGQDVALRCDPISGHVSLYWYRQALGQGPEFLTYFNYEAQQDKSGLPNDRFSAERPEGSISTLTIQRTEQRDSAMYRCASSSAGLGETQYFGPGTRLLVL.

A few counts support this clone. The rearrangement joins TRBV18 to TRBJ1-5, with TRBD1 as a possible D gene (5 bases). V dropped 3 bases and J dropped 3 bases, with 9 bases sitting between them. Germline V gene data show CDR1 as KGHSH and CDR2 as LQKENI. This CDR3 comprises 14 residues. This chain's CDR3 is CASSPPGPNQPQHF. The CDR3 DNA sequence: TGTGCCAGCTCACCCCCGGGACCCAATCAGCCCCAGCATTTT.

The V gene is TRBV11-3, the J gene TRBJ1-1; D ambiguous. Germline V gene sequence: CDR1 SGHNT, CDR2 YENEEA. Trimming pared 5 bases from V and 11 bases from J, leaving 15 bases between. The CDR3 length is 12 residues. The CDR3 here is CASSPHMGLAFF. The CDR3 bases are TGTGCCAGCAGCCCACATATGGGGTTGGCTTTCTTT. Full variable domain (missing parts from reference TRBV11-3 and TRBJ1-1): EAGVVQSPRYKIIEKKQPVAFWCNPISGHNTLYWYLQNLGQGPELLIRYENEEAVDDSQLPKDRFSAERLKGVDSTLKIQPAELGDSAVYLCASSPHMGLAFFGQGTRLTVV.

V is TRBV6-1 and J is TRBJ1-1; D perhaps matches TRBD1 (6 bases). CDR1 MNHNS and CDR2 SASEGT come from the germline V gene. The V gene lost 6 bases and the J gene lost 0 bases, with 8 bases spanning the gap. This CDR3 is 13 amino acids long. CDR3 loop: CASRRGVNTEAFF. In DNA, the CDR3 is TGTGCCAGCAGAAGGGGGGTGAACACTGAAGCTTTCTTT.

V gene TRBV6-5 combines with J gene TRBJ1-5, with a tentative D call TRBD1 (5 bases). There are 14 residues in the CDR3. The germline CDR1 and CDR2 sequences are MNHEY and SVGAGI. Trimming stripped 6 bases from V and 4 bases from J, with 13 bases between. The chain's CDR3 is CASSTDSLNQPQHF. The CDR3 DNA reads TGTGCCAGCAGCACCGACAGTTTGAATCAGCCCCAGCATTTT.

The chain carries TRBV18 and TRBJ2-1; 7 positions match TRBD1. The J segment lost 2 bases and the V segment lost 1 base, leaving 8 bases of the junction unmatched. The germline gives CDR1 KGHSH, CDR2 LQKENI. The CDR3 loop spans 17 amino acids. The CDR3, as DNA: TGTGCCAGCTCACCACAGATCTCCGGGACAGCCTACAATGAGCAGTTCTTC. This gives the protein CASSPQISGTAYNEQFF.

The rearrangement links TRBV28 to TRBJ1-4; the D gene is possibly TRBD1 (5 bases). Deletions cut 2 bases from V and 3 bases from J, with 7 bases between. Germline V lookup: CDR1 MDHEN, CDR2 SYDVKM. The CDR3 runs 14 residues. This chain's CDR3 is CASSLAGANEKLFF. CDR3 DNA sequence: TGTGCCAGCAGTTTAGCGGGGGCTAATGAAAAACTGTTTTTT.

In its sample, this clone was seen a few times. The CDR3 DNA is TGTGCCAGCACCCGCGGGGTCTCGGCCGGGGAGCTGTTTTTT. This translates into CASTRGVSAGELFF. V gene TRBV11-2 combines with J gene TRBJ2-2, with a weak D call TRBD2 (6 bases). This CDR3 is built from 14 residues. With 7 bases removed from V and 6 bases from J, the gap between germline ends came to 15 bases. The germline V gene has CDR1 SGHAT and CDR2 FQNNGV. The whole variable domain, filled in from reference TRBV11-2 and TRBJ2-2, reads EAGVAQSPRYKIIEKRQSVAFWCNPISGHATLYWYQQILGQGPKLLIQFQNNGVVDDSQLPKDRFSAERLKGVDSTLKIQPAKLEDSAVYLCASTRGVSAGELFFGEGSRLTVL.

This chain uses TRBV28 with TRBJ1-4; D ambiguous. V dropped 4 bases and J dropped 3 bases, with 0 bases sitting between them. The CDR3 totals 11 residues. The germline V gene has CDR1 MDHEN and CDR2 SYDVKM. Here the CDR3 reads CASSSNEKLFF. The CDR3 nucleotides read TGTGCCAGCAGTTCTAATGAAAAACTGTTTTTT.

The V gene is TRBV5-1, the J gene TRBJ2-7; TRBD2 aligns across 9 bases. CDR1 is SGHRS, CDR2 YFSETQ, per germline. V dropped 3 bases and J dropped 3; count of bases not matched to a gene: 7. There are 15 residues in the CDR3. CDR3 in DNA: TGCGCCAGCAGCTCCTCTAGCGGGATAGACTACGAGCAGTACTTC. Encoded protein: CASSSSSGIDYEQYF.

The rearrangement joins TRBV19 to TRBJ1-5, with 8 positions matching TRBD1. This CDR3 is 18 amino acids long. V lost 3 bases and J lost 0; bases outside the gene matches: 10. Germline values: CDR1 LNHDA, CDR2 SQIVND (reference sequence). CDR3 sequence reads: CASSILHGQGRSNQPQHF. CDR3 DNA sequence: TGTGCCAGTAGTATTCTTCACGGACAGGGTCGTAGCAATCAGCCCCAGCATTTT.

For the CDR3, the DNA is TGCGCCAGCAGCCAAGACGGTCAACAGTATAGTTCGCGGGGAAAACTGTTTTTT. It specifies CASSQDGQQYSSRGKLFF. The chain recombines TRBV4-1 with TRBJ1-4; D unclear. The germline V and J ends were trimmed by 0 bases and 10 bases, with 24 bases remaining between them. This CDR3 comprises 18 residues. CDR1 is MGHRA, CDR2 YSYEKL, per germline.

This clone has a single count. This chain uses TRBV7-3 with TRBJ2-1, with 8 nucleotides matching TRBD2. CDR1 and CDR2 (germline): SGHTA, FQGTGA. This CDR3 spans 16 amino acids. The V and J ends lost 5 bases and 9 bases, in that order; junction bases with no gene match: 15. The CDR3 loop reads CASSRPGTRGDGEQFF. Here the CDR3 DNA reads TGTGCCAGCAGCCGACCCGGGACTAGGGGGGATGGTGAGCAGTTCTTC.

This clone has a single count. This chain links TRBV6-1 with TRBJ2-2, with 8 nucleotides matching TRBD1. Germline CDR1 and CDR2: MNHNS and SASEGT. This CDR3 has 14 residues. V lost 4 bases to trimming and J lost 6 bases; unmatched junction nucleotides: 4. The CDR3 DNA follows: TGTGCCAGCAGTGCGACAGGGGTTCCCGGGGAGCTGTTTTTT. Translation gives CASSATGVPGELFF.